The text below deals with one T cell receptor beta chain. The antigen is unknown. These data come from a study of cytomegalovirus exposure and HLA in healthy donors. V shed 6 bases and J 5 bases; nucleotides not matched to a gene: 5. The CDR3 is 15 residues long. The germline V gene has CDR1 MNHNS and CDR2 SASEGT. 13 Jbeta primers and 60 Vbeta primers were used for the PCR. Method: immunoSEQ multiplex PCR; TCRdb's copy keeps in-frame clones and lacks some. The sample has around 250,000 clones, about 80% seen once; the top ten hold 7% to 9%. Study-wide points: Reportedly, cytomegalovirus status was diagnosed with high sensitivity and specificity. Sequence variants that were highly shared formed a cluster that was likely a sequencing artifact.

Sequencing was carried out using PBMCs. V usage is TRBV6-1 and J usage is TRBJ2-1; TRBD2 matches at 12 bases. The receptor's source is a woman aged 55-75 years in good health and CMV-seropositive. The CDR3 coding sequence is TGTGCCAGCAGCCGGACTAGCGGGGACAACAATGAGCAGTTCTTC. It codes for CASSRTSGDNNEQFF.